These T cell receptor beta chains were read from a single sample in a study of blood T cell repertoires in COVID-19. The assay was immunoSEQ multiplex PCR, and TCRdb's table has in-frame clones only and misses some. This sample has approximately 170,000 clones; roughly 78% occur once, and the top ten carry around 17%. Sequencing was performed on PBMCs or T cells enriched from blood (not recorded which). Every receptor here comes from a woman aged 70-85 years in a cohort exposed to, infected with or recovered from COVID-19 (not recorded which). CDR3s include the opening cysteine and the closing phenylalanine or tryptophan. The D gene is left open where the match is weak. Part of the rows lack a size; the others show once, few, many or a class for expanded clones.

d_gene,v_gene,abundance,len,j_gene,CDR3aa,CDR3nt
-,TRBV11-2,-,17,TRBJ2-4,CASSLDSSRLAKNIQYF,TGTGCCAGCAGCTTAGATTCTTCCAGACTAGCCAAAAACATTCAGTACTTC
TRBD2,TRBV19,-,15,TRBJ2-7,CASSDTSGRPHEQYF,TGTGCCAGTAGTGATACTAGCGGGAGACCGCACGAGCAGTACTTC
TRBD2,TRBV3-1/TRBV3-2,-,15,TRBJ2-1,CASSRAGGGTNEQFF,TGTGCCAGCAGCCGAGCGGGAGGGGGTACGAATGAGCAGTTCTTC
-,TRBV24-1,-,16,TRBJ2-3,CATSDLSGAGRDTQYF,TGTGCCACCAGTGATTTAAGCGGCGCGGGACGCGATACGCAGTATTTT
-,TRBV6-5,-,13,TRBJ2-2,CASSRLSLNTLFF,TGTGCCAGCAGTCGACTAAGCCTAAATACGCTGTTTTTT
TRBD2,TRBV4-2,-,17,TRBJ2-3,CASTTHKTSGRPDTQYF,TGTGCCAGCACCACTCACAAGACTAGCGGGAGACCAGATACGCAGTATTTT
TRBD1,TRBV27,-,15,TRBJ1-2,CASSARDRGSAGYTF,TGTGCCAGCAGTGCCCGGGACAGGGGATCCGCTGGCTACACCTTC
-,TRBV5-1,-,13,TRBJ2-2,CASSSQGAGELFF,TGCGCCAGCAGCTCTCAAGGGGCCGGGGAGCTGTTTTTT
-,TRBV5-1,few,12,TRBJ1-6,CASSNSNSPLHF,TGCGCCAGCAGCAACAGTAATTCACCCCTCCACTTT
-,TRBV29-1,many,14,TRBJ1-1,CSVEDLRVPRGAFF,TGCAGCGTTGAAGATCTGAGAGTCCCTAGGGGAGCTTTCTTT